This T cell receptor (beta chain) is from a study of blood T cell repertoires in COVID-19. This CDR3 has 14 residues. Germline V gives CDR1 SGHNT, CDR2 YYREEE (reference sequence). V lost 3 bases, J lost 7 bases, and 9 bases stayed unmatched. TCRdb keeps only in-frame clones here, not all; method: immunoSEQ multiplex PCR. This table has approximately 300,000 clones, more than 75% appearing once. The chain is built from TRBV5-4 and TRBJ2-7; 8 bases are a match to TRBD1. The specimen sequenced was PBMCs or T cells enriched from blood (not recorded which). The clonotype was recovered from a woman under 30 who had recovered from COVID-19. CDR3 in DNA: TGTGCCAGCAGCTCGGGACAGGTGGGCCGAGAGCAGTACTTC. Translating gives CASSSGQVGREQYF.